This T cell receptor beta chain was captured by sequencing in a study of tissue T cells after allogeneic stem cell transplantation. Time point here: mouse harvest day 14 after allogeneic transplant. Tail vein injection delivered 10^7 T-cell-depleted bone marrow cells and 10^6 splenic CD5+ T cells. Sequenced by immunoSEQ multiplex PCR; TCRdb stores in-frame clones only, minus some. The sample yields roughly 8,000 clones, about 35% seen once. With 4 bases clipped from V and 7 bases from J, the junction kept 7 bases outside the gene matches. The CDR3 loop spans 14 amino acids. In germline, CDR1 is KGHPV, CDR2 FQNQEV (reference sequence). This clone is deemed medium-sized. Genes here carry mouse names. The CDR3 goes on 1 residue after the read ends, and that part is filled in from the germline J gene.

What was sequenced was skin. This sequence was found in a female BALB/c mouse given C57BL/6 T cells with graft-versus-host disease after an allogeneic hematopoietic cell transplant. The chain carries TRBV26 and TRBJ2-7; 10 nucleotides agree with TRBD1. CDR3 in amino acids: CASSRGGQGREQYF. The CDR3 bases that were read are TGTGCCAGCAGTCGGGGGGGACAGGGGCGGGAACAGTAC.